The 25 T cell receptor beta chains in this list originate from one sample, sequenced in a study of blood T cells in healthy people across ages. The use of a sample-barcoded 5' primer and a J-beta primer mix characterized a second PCR of roughly 6 to 11 cycles. A single record per CDR3 protein comes from TCRdb applying MiXCR to the 5' RACE reads. The top ten clones hold roughly 10% of a sample with 800,000 to 950,000 distinct CDR3 sequences, almost 30% of them seen once. These same data were also listed under a study on T cells of mothers and their children.

The source material was blood. These receptors all come from a woman aged 35 to 49 in good health.

This chain links TRBV14 with TRBJ2-1; D is perhaps TRBD1 (5 bases). Trimming shortened V by 0 bases and J by 6 bases, and 9 bases separated the two germline ends. The germline CDR1 and CDR2 sequences are SGHDN and FVKESK. The length of the CDR3 is 14 residues. The CDR3 reads CASSQEQGVNEQFF. CDR3 DNA: TGTGCCAGCAGCCAAGAGCAAGGGGTCAATGAGCAGTTCTTC.

V is TRBV5-1 and J is TRBJ2-1; D gene ambiguous. Germline CDR1 is SGHRS and CDR2 is YFSETQ. V lost 4 bases and J lost 0, with 11 bases in between. This CDR3 contains 15 residues. The CDR3 DNA reads as TGCGCCAGCAGCCTAGACCATAGCTCCTACAATGAGCAGTTCTTC. This codes for CASSLDHSSYNEQFF.

This clonotype has more than one count but fewer than ten. The rearrangement links TRBV20-1 to TRBJ2-7; the D gene is possibly TRBD2 (6 bases). Per the germline V gene, CDR1 is DFQATT and CDR2 is SNEGSKA (reference sequence). The V end was cut by 5 bases, the J end by 3 bases, with 20 bases between. This CDR3 region has 15 residues. The DNA for the CDR3 is TGCAGTGCTCGAAGCTCTAGCGAAAAACACTACGAGCAGTACTTC. It encodes CSARSSSEKHYEQYF.

This clonotype appeared a single time. A clone one base away is much larger, so this may be a read error. The chain recombines TRBV6-5 with TRBJ1-2; maybe TRBD1 (5 bases). The length of the CDR3 is 13 residues. Germline V CDR1 and CDR2: MNHEY, SVGAGI. CDR3 bases: TGTGCCAGCAGTTACTCGGAAGGGGTTGGCCACACCTTC. This sequence encodes CASSYSEGVGHTF.

The chain combines TRBV4-1 with TRBJ2-7, with 9 bases aligning to TRBD1. Germline V gives CDR1 MGHRA, CDR2 YSYEKL. The CDR3 has 14 residues. The junction had 7 bases not matched to a gene; V was cut back by 4 bases and J by 6 bases. CDR3 DNA sequence: TGCGCCAGCAGCCTAGGACAGGGGCCGGGCGAGCAGTACTTC. It translates to CASSLGQGPGEQYF.

The chain couples TRBV7-2 to TRBJ2-5, with TRBD2 matching over 10 bases. The trim removed 1 base at V and 4 bases at J, leaving 6 bases unmatched. Germline V gene data show CDR1 as SGHTA and CDR2 as FQGNSA. The CDR3 is 16 amino acids. CDR3 DNA: TGTGCCAGCAGCTTAGGCTTAGCGGGGGGTTCAGAGACCCAGTACTTC. Its translation is CASSLGLAGGSETQYF.

This clonotype turned up a few times. The chain joins TRBV10-3 to TRBJ2-5; D unresolved. V lost 2 bases, J lost 12 bases, and 19 bases lay in between. The length of the CDR3 is 14 residues. The germline V gene encodes CDR1 ENHRY and CDR2 SYGVKD. The CDR3 region has the DNA TGTGCCATCAGTGAGCCAGGACCCAACACGGCCGAGTACTTC. Amino acids: CAISEPGPNTAEYF.

The chain couples TRBV9 to TRBJ1-1, with D maybe TRBD1 (6 bases). The V end was cut by 7 bases, the J end by 4 bases, with 14 bases between. This CDR3 has 13 amino acids. Germline CDR1 and CDR2: SGDLS and YYNGEE. Written as DNA, the CDR3 is TGTGCCAGCGGAGGGGGATTGAGCACTGAAGCTTTCTTT. It translates to CASGGGLSTEAFF.

Many counts were recorded for this clonotype. The chain is built from TRBV11-1 and TRBJ2-6, with TRBD2 as a possible D gene (6 bases). Germline lookup yields CDR1 SGHAT and CDR2 FQDESV (reference sequence). CDR3 length: 19 amino acids. V was shortened by 0 bases and J by 0 bases, with 15 bases between the two germline ends. The CDR3 DNA is TGTGCCAGCAGCTTAGCGGGGAGGACCTATGGCTCTGGGGCCAACGTCCTGACTTTC. It specifies CASSLAGRTYGSGANVLTF.

This clonotype was recorded many times. The chain links TRBV29-1 to TRBJ2-6; the D gene is possibly TRBD1 (6 bases). The V and J ends lost 2 bases and 0 bases respectively, with 14 bases between them. Looked up from germline, CDR1 is SQVTM and CDR2 is ANQGSEA. The CDR3 spans 17 residues. The DNA for the CDR3 is TGCAGCGTTGAATTGCCAGGGGCCAACTCTGGGGCCAACGTCCTGACTTTC. It yields the protein CSVELPGANSGANVLTF.

This clonotype was detected a few times. The chain has TRBV7-9 and TRBJ2-7; no definite D call. The germline V gene encodes CDR1 SEHNR and CDR2 FQNEAQ (reference sequence). This CDR3 is built from 12 residues. The V and J ends lost 4 bases and 5 bases respectively, with 9 bases between them. The CDR3 DNA follows: TGTGCCAGCAGCTCCGGTCTAAACGAGCAGTACTTC. Amino acids: CASSSGLNEQYF.

This clonotype was observed many times. V usage is TRBV14 and J usage is TRBJ2-7; D is unclear. V was cut by 1 base and J by 7 bases, with 5 bases left in between. Germline V gene data show CDR1 as SGHDN and CDR2 as FVKESK. The CDR3 extends over 11 amino acids. Here the CDR3 reads CASSQVREQYF. CDR3 nucleotide sequence: TGTGCCAGCAGCCAAGTCAGAGAGCAGTACTTC.

This clonotype was detected a few times. The chain is built from TRBV3-1 and TRBJ1-1; no reliable D call. Trimming removed 4 bases at V and 2 bases at J, with 14 bases between. The CDR3 has 15 amino acids. Germline V gene lookup returns CDR1 LGHDT and CDR2 YNNKEL (reference sequence). CDR3 loop: CASSPRTGLNTEAFF. As DNA, the CDR3 is TGTGCCAGCAGCCCAAGGACGGGATTAAACACTGAAGCTTTCTTT.

Concerning this clonotype: It may be a read error: a sequence one base away is much more abundant. This chain connects TRBV5-5 to TRBJ2-5, with TRBD2 as a possible D gene (7 bases). V was trimmed by 10 bases and J by 5 bases, leaving 24 bases between them. The CDR3 runs 15 residues. Germline V gene data show CDR1 as SGHKS and CDR2 as YYEKEE (reference sequence). CDR3: CAGGEIRGALETQYF. CDR3 in DNA: TGTGCCGGTGGGGAAATACGGGGGGCTCTGGAGACCCAGTACTTC.

This chain connects TRBV2 to TRBJ1-2; tentative D call: TRBD1 (6 bases). Trimming left V 0 bases short and J 6 bases short, with 14 bases between. CDR1 SNHLY and CDR2 FYNNEI come from the germline V gene. This CDR3 has 15 amino acids. The CDR3 sequence: CASSEALQAGDGYTF. The CDR3 DNA sequence: TGTGCCAGCAGTGAAGCGCTTCAGGCAGGGGATGGCTACACCTTC.

As to this clonotype: Since a much larger clone is just one base distant, this may be a read error. The chain joins TRBV12-3 or TRBV12-4 to TRBJ1-5; D is ambiguous. The CDR3 length is 12 residues. With 2 bases removed from V and 5 bases from J, the gap between germline ends came to 4 bases. CDR3 sequence reads: CASSLRHQPQHF. CDR3 in DNA: TGTGCCAGCAGTTTAAGGCATCAGCCCCAGCATTTT.

This clonotype occurred a few times. The chain recombines TRBV19 with TRBJ2-3, with 7 bases aligning to TRBD1. Trimming took 7 bases from V and 1 from J; bases not matched to a gene: 8. The CDR3 has 15 amino acids. Germline CDR1 LNHDA, CDR2 SQIVND (reference sequence). The CDR3 nucleotides are TGTGCCAGTAAACTCCGGGACAGAGGCACAGATACGCAGTATTTT. Protein: CASKLRDRGTDTQYF.

This clonotype was recorded a few times. The chain employs TRBV5-1 and TRBJ1-1, with TRBD1 as a possible D gene (5 bases). The germline V gene has CDR1 SGHRS and CDR2 YFSETQ. The CDR3 totals 16 residues. Trimming took off 0 bases at V and 0 bases at J, with 12 bases between the two ends. The chain's CDR3 is CASSLVGGNMNTEAFF. CDR3 sequence (DNA): TGCGCCAGCAGCTTGGTGGGGGGAAACATGAACACTGAAGCTTTCTTT.

The chain couples TRBV7-9 to TRBJ1-4; 8 positions agree with TRBD1. The CDR3 length is 16 residues. V was clipped by 6 bases and J by 3 bases; unmatched bases: 9. CDR1 is SEHNR and CDR2 is FQNEAQ in the germline V gene (reference sequence). Written as DNA, the CDR3 is TGTGCCAGCAGGTCCAAGCCACAGGGGGCTAATGAAAAACTGTTTTTT. As protein: CASRSKPQGANEKLFF.

This chain links TRBV9 with TRBJ2-3; tentative D call: TRBD2 (7 bases). Germline V gene sequence: CDR1 SGDLS, CDR2 YYNGEE. The CDR3 sequence is 17 residues long. V lost 0 bases, J lost 2 bases, and 16 bases lay in between. The CDR3 spells CASSVVGGASDTDTQYF. The CDR3, as DNA: TGTGCCAGCAGCGTAGTAGGGGGGGCCTCTGACACAGATACGCAGTATTTT.

The chain recombines TRBV7-2 with TRBJ2-2; weak D call: TRBD2 (6 bases). The CDR3 runs to 17 residues. Trimming left V 2 bases short and J 4 bases short, with 17 bases between. Germline assignment: CDR1 SGHTA and CDR2 FQGNSA. The DNA of the CDR3 is TGTGCCAGCAGCTTATCAGTTGGCCACGGGAGCACCGGGGAGCTGTTTTTT. The encoded protein is CASSLSVGHGSTGELFF.

The chain links TRBV7-9 to TRBJ2-7; 10 bases line up with TRBD1. The CDR3 contains 15 residues. The germline gives CDR1 SEHNR, CDR2 FQNEAQ (reference sequence). Trimming removed 1 base from V and 5 bases from J; junction bases left unmatched: 5. CDR3 loop: CASSLGGTGVDEQYF. As DNA, the CDR3 is TGTGCCAGCAGCTTAGGAGGGACAGGGGTGGACGAGCAGTACTTC. Combining the CDR3 with reference TRBV7-9 and TRBJ2-7 gives the whole variable domain DTGVSQNPRHKITKRGQNVTFRCDPISEHNRLYWYRQTLGQGPEFLTYFQNEAQLEKSRLLSDRFSAERPKGSFSTLEIQRTEQGDSAMYLCASSLGGTGVDEQYFGPGTRLTVT.

This clonotype has a count of ten or more. At one boundary the junction diverges from the germline segment, which might be a read error. The V and J genes are TRBV7-9 and TRBJ1-1; 7 nucleotides match TRBD1. The CDR3 extends over 14 amino acids. Germline CDR1 and CDR2: SEHNR and FQNEAQ (reference sequence). CDR3 DNA: TGCGCCAGCAGCTTAAACAGGGGGAACACTGAAGCTTTCTTT. Encoded protein: CASSLNRGNTEAFF.

V is TRBV28 and J is TRBJ2-7, with 8 bases identical to TRBD2. The CDR3 has 14 residues. J lost 7 bases, V lost 3 bases, and 8 bases had no gene match. Germline lookup yields CDR1 MDHEN and CDR2 SYDVKM. The CDR3 here is CASSFRGTRDEQYF. The CDR3 nucleotides read TGTGCCAGCAGTTTCCGGGGGACTAGGGATGAGCAGTACTTC.

Here the CDR3 DNA reads TGCGCCAGCAGCTCAATTTACCTGGCCTACGAGCAGTACTTC. It yields the protein CASSSIYLAYEQYF. The rearrangement joins TRBV4-1 to TRBJ2-7; D is unresolved. Per the germline V gene, CDR1 is MGHRA and CDR2 is YSYEKL. Trimming removed 5 bases from V and 2 bases from J, with 13 bases in between. The CDR3 contains 14 residues.